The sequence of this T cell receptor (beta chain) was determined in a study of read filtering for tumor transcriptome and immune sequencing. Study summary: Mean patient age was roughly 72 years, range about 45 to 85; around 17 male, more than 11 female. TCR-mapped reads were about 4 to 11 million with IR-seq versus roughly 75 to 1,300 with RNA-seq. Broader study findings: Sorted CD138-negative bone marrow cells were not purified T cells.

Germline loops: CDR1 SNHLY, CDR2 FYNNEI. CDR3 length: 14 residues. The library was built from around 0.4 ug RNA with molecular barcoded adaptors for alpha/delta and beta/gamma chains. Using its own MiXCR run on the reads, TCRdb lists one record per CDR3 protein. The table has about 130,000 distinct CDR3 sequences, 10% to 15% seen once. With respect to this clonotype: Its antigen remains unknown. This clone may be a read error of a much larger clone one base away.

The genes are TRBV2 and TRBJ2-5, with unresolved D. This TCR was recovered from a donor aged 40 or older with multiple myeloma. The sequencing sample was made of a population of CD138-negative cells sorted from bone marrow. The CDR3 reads CASSEVSIQEAQYF. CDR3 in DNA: TGTGCCAGCAGTGAGGTTTCTATTCAAGAGGCCCAGTACTTC.